The rows below give T cell receptor beta chains drawn from one sample of a study of T cell responses to AZD1222 COVID-19 vaccine. Generated by immunoSEQ multiplex PCR, the TCRdb table keeps only in-frame clones and is missing some. The top ten hold roughly 9.8% of the sample, which has roughly 120,000 clones, about 90% seen once. Here the sequenced sample was peripheral blood, taken on day 0 of AZD1222 vaccination. These receptors all come from an adult in good health. Both conserved end residues are part of each CDR3. The D gene is left open where the match is weak. Only some rows state a clone size, as once, few, many or a class for expanded clones.

clone size,CDR3 length,J gene,V gene,D gene,CDR3 protein,CDR3 DNA
few,15,TRBJ2-7,TRBV11-3,TRBD1,CASSSWTGFSYEQYF,TGTGCCAGCAGCTCCTGGACAGGGTTCTCCTACGAGCAGTACTTC
NA,15,TRBJ2-7,TRBV28,NA,CASSLAGVRVYEQYF,TGTGCCAGCAGTTTAGCAGGGGTTCGGGTGTACGAGCAGTACTTC
NA,16,TRBJ1-1,TRBV24-1,NA,CATSDNREGIVTEAFF,TGTGCCACCAGTGACAATCGTGAGGGAATAGTCACTGAAGCTTTCTTT
few,13,TRBJ2-7,TRBV19,TRBD2,CASSGGPPEGQYF,TGTGCCAGTTCGGGAGGGCCCCCGGAGGGGCAGTACTTC
NA,13,TRBJ1-3,TRBV30,NA,CAWSQQGRNTIYF,TGTGCCTGGAGCCAACAGGGCCGAAACACCATATATTTT
NA,14,TRBJ2-2,TRBV11-2,NA,CASSSPGWTGELFF,TGTGCCAGCAGCTCCCCAGGATGGACCGGGGAGCTGTTTTTT
few,14,TRBJ2-7,TRBV28,NA,CASSQDPLLNEQYF,TGTGCCAGCAGTCAGGATCCCCTCCTTAACGAGCAGTACTTC
NA,16,TRBJ2-7,TRBV5-1,NA,CASSLGGGSSSYEQYF,TGCGCCAGCAGCTTGGGAGGAGGGTCTTCCTCCTACGAGCAGTACTTC
NA,14,TRBJ1-4,TRBV4-1,TRBD1,CASSQVGTDEKLFF,TGCGCCAGCAGCCAAGTCGGGACAGATGAAAAACTGTTTTTT
NA,13,TRBJ1-1,TRBV29-1,NA,CSVEGRMNTEAFF,TGCAGCGTTGAGGGCAGGATGAACACTGAAGCTTTCTTT
NA,15,TRBJ2-7,TRBV2,TRBD2,CASNQGLAGSYEQYF,TGTGCCAGCAACCAGGGACTAGCGGGTTCCTACGAGCAGTACTTC
NA,14,TRBJ1-3,TRBV30,NA,CAWRPKSSGNTIYF,TGTGCCTGGAGGCCGAAGAGCTCTGGAAACACCATATATTTT
NA,16,TRBJ2-7,TRBV7-8,NA,CASSPPSGGLVSEQYF,TGTGCCAGCAGCCCCCCGTCAGGGGGACTAGTCTCCGAGCAGTACTTC
few,13,TRBJ1-1,TRBV2,NA,CASSVIQGAEAFF,TGTGCCAGCAGTGTAATCCAAGGAGCTGAAGCTTTCTTT
NA,18,TRBJ2-3,TRBV11-3,TRBD2,CASSQRRGSGLALGTQYF,TGTGCCAGCAGCCAGAGGCGGGGTAGCGGACTAGCTCTTGGTACGCAGTATTTT
NA,12,TRBJ2-5,TRBV20-1,NA,CSASGGPETQYF,TGCAGTGCTAGTGGGGGGCCTGAGACCCAGTACTTC
NA,14,TRBJ1-3,TRBV30,NA,CAWSRWGPGNTIYF,TGTGCCTGGAGTCGCTGGGGGCCTGGAAACACCATATATTTT
NA,16,TRBJ2-3,TRBV30,TRBD2,CAWSPGLAGGTDTQYF,TGTGCCTGGAGTCCGGGACTAGCGGGAGGAACAGATACGCAGTATTTT
NA,14,TRBJ1-2,TRBV5-6,NA,CASSFRARVDGYTF,TGTGCCAGCAGCTTTCGCGCACGGGTCGACGGCTACACCTTC
once,14,TRBJ1-6,TRBV5-5,NA,CASSLNRNNSPLHF,TGTGCCAGCAGCTTAAACAGGAATAATTCACCCCTCCACTTT
NA,12,TRBJ2-1,TRBV28,NA,CASRESYNEQFF,TGTGCCAGCCGGGAATCCTACAATGAGCAGTTCTTC
NA,11,TRBJ1-3,TRBV30,NA,CAWSAGGTGYF,TGTGCCTGGAGTGCCGGAGGGACGGGATATTTT
NA,16,TRBJ1-5,TRBV28,NA,CASSLLDGGGNQPQHF,TGTGCCAGCAGTTTGTTGGACGGGGGCGGCAATCAGCCCCAGCATTTT
NA,14,TRBJ2-1,TRBV7-9,TRBD2,CASGIAGGVNEQFF,TGTGCCAGCGGGATAGCGGGAGGGGTCAATGAGCAGTTCTTC
NA,16,TRBJ2-5,TRBV11-2,TRBD1,CASSGTGASYGGHQYF,TGTGCCAGCAGCGGGACAGGGGCCAGCTATGGCGGGCACCAGTACTTC
once,13,TRBJ1-1,TRBV9,NA,CASSVVAVSEAFF,TGTGCCAGCAGCGTAGTAGCGGTTTCTGAAGCTTTCTTT